These 12 T cell receptor beta chains were all obtained from the same sample, sequenced in a study of blood T cells in healthy people across ages. Then a second PCR, running about 7 to 11 cycles, was carried out with a sample-barcoded 5' primer and a J-beta primer mix. TCRdb processed the 5' RACE reads anew with MiXCR; each CDR3 protein has one entry. In the table there are 800,000 or so distinct CDR3 sequences, around 25% of which are singletons. The same sample was also used in a study of T cells of mothers and their children.

The specimen sequenced was blood. The receptors originated from a boy aged 10-17 years in good health.

This chain joins TRBV4-1 and TRBJ1-4; D gene uncertain. The CDR3 length is 16 residues. Germline CDR1 MGHRA, CDR2 YSYEKL. V lost 3 bases and J lost 7, with 18 bases in between. DNA of the CDR3: TGCGCCAGCAGCCAGTCTCCGACTGTAGCGAGTGAAAAACTGTTTTTT. It codes for CASSQSPTVASEKLFF.

This clonotype was counted a few times. V gene TRBV4-3 combines with J gene TRBJ2-2; 9 bases align to TRBD2. The junction had 8 bases not matched to a gene; V was cut back by 0 bases and J by 3 bases. The CDR3 totals 18 residues. Germline loops: CDR1 LGHNA, CDR2 YSLEER. The CDR3 nucleotides read TGCGCCAGCAGCCAAGACAACCAGCGGGGGGCGGACACCGGGGAGCTGTTTTTT. It yields the protein CASSQDNQRGADTGELFF.

This rearrangement joins TRBV24-1 to TRBJ2-3; 13 bases agree with TRBD2. CDR1 is KGHDR and CDR2 is SFDVKD in the germline V gene. The CDR3 covers 17 residues. The V and J ends lost 3 bases and 7 bases, in that order; junction bases with no gene match: 9. The CDR3 DNA reads as TGTGCCACCAGTGATGCCGGACTAGCGGGAGATAGGTATACGCAGTATTTT. This sequence encodes CATSDAGLAGDRYTQYF.

The CDR3 sequence: CASSPMTSRRVDTQYF. CDR3 nucleotides: TGTGCCAGCAGTCCGATGACTAGCCGGCGCGTGGATACGCAGTATTTT. The chain couples TRBV27 to TRBJ2-3; 7 nucleotides agree with TRBD2. There are 16 residues in the CDR3. V lost 5 bases and J lost 6; bases outside the gene matches: 14. Germline V gives CDR1 MNHEY, CDR2 SMNVEV (reference sequence).

This clonotype was recorded a few times. The V gene is TRBV12-3 or TRBV12-4, the J gene TRBJ2-1, with D tentatively TRBD1 or TRBD2 (5 bases each). The V end was cut by 5 bases, the J end by 10 bases, with 27 bases between. The CDR3 totals 17 residues. The CDR3 bases are TGTGCCAGCAGTGCCCTCGGTCCTGAGACGACCGAGGGGGAGCAGTTCTTC. Its protein is CASSALGPETTEGEQFF.

This clonotype was seen a handful of times. The chain employs TRBV12-3 or TRBV12-4 and TRBJ1-2; 8 bases map to TRBD1. The length of the CDR3 is 16 residues. V was clipped by 3 bases and J by 6 bases; unmatched bases: 12. The CDR3 region has the DNA TGTGCCAGCAGTTTGACTCGTAGGACAGGGATTGATGGCTACACCTTC. As protein: CASSLTRRTGIDGYTF.

The sample holds a few counts of this clonotype. The chain is built from TRBV20-1 and TRBJ2-1; 8 nucleotides match TRBD1. The CDR3 consists of 16 residues. After removal of 2 bases from V and 0 bases from J, the junction contained 6 bases not matched to a gene. In germline, CDR1 is DFQATT, CDR2 SNEGSKA (reference sequence). The CDR3 coding sequence is TGCAGTGCTAGAACCCGACAGGGGAGCTCCTACAATGAGCAGTTCTTC. Translated: CSARTRQGSSYNEQFF.

This chain connects TRBV4-1 to TRBJ2-3; 13 bases match TRBD2. The CDR3 is 16 residues long. The V and J ends lost 2 bases and 4 bases, in that order; junction bases with no gene match: 3. Looked up from germline, CDR1 is MGHRA and CDR2 is YSYEKL. CDR3 loop: CASSQTLAGGPDTQYF. CDR3 DNA sequence: TGCGCCAGCAGCCAAACACTAGCGGGAGGGCCAGATACGCAGTATTTT.

This clonotype was detected only a few times. J is TRBJ2-2 and V is TRBV7-9; possible D gene TRBD1, 5 bases. The CDR3 has 14 residues. Germline V lookup: CDR1 SEHNR, CDR2 FQNEAQ (reference sequence). Trimming left V 4 bases short and J 4 bases short, with 10 bases between. The DNA of the CDR3 is TGTGCCAGCAGCTCCTATAGGGGCACCGGGGAGCTGTTTTTT. Protein sequence: CASSSYRGTGELFF.

The V and J genes are TRBV6-1 and TRBJ2-5, with 10 positions matching TRBD2. The J call may be in error: the DNA end matches TRBJ2-7 better. The germline V gene encodes CDR1 MNHNS and CDR2 SASEGT. CDR3 size: 16 residues. The CDR3 sequence is CASSEGPLAGTYEQYF. DNA of the CDR3: TGTGCCAGCAGTGAAGGGCCACTAGCGGGGACCTACGAGCAGTACTTC.

V usage is TRBV5-5 and J usage is TRBJ1-6; a weak D match, TRBD1 (5 bases). This CDR3 has 14 amino acids. Germline V gene data show CDR1 as SGHKS and CDR2 as YYEKEE (reference sequence). V gave up 5 bases and J gave up 5 bases, with 11 bases separating them. As DNA, the CDR3 is TGTGCCAGCAGTTCGACAGTCGATAATTCACCCCTCCACTTT. Protein: CASSSTVDNSPLHF.

The genes are TRBV20-1 and TRBJ1-3; a possible D gene is TRBD1 (5 bases). The V and J ends lost 1 base and 4 bases respectively, with 11 bases between them. Germline V lookup: CDR1 DFQATT, CDR2 SNEGSKA (reference sequence). The CDR3 is made up of 14 amino acids. The CDR3 region is CSARGEGLGNTIYF. CDR3 nucleotide sequence: TGCAGTGCTAGAGGGGAGGGGCTCGGAAACACCATATATTTT.